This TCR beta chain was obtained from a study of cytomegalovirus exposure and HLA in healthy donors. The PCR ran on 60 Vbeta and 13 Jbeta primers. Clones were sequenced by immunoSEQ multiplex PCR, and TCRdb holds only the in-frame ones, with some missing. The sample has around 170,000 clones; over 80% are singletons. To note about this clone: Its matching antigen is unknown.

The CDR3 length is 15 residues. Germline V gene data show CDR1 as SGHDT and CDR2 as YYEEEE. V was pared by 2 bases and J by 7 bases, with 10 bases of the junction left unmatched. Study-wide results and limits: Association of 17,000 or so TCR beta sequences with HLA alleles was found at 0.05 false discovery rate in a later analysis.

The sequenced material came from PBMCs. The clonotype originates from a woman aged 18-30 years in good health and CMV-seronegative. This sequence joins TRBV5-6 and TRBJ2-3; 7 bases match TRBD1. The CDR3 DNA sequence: TGTGCCAGCAGCTTAGCCCTGGACAGGAGGAATACGCAGTATTTT. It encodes CASSLALDRRNTQYF.